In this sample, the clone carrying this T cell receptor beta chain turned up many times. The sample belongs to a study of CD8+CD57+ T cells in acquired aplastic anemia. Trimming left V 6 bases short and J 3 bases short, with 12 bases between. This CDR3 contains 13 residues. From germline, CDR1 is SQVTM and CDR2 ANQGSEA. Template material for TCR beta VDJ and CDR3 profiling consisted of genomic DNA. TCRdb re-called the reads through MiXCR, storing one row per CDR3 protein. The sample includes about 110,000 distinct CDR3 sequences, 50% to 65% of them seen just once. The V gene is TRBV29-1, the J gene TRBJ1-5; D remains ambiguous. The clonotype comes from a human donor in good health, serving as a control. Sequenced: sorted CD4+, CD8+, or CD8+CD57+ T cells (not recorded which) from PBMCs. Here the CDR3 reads CSVGLGFNQPQHF. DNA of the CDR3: TGCAGCGTCGGACTCGGGTTCAATCAGCCCCAGCATTTT.